This T cell receptor (beta chain) was identified in a study of cytomegalovirus exposure and HLA in healthy donors (dated by TCRdb to the late 2010s). Regarding the research as a whole: An earlier analysis of some 600 of the donors reported roughly 300 Gb of sequence data and 95 million to 120 million unique TCR beta sequences obtained from about 180 million T cells. Both class I and class II loci were covered by HLA typing, at four-digit resolution. Several DR-DQ haplotypes were treated as single units for association and clustering because of strong linkage in the cohort. In an earlier analysis of 587 of the donors, high-throughput TCR beta sequencing was used to judge whether each TCR beta V gene segment behaved as functional or pseudogenic. A later analysis re-analyzed previously published TCR beta repertoires from 666 donors and added high-resolution HLA genotyping to study TCR occurrence patterns. The aim of the study was to test whether cataloging public T cell receptors could identify signatures of past pathogen exposure. Genome-wide SNP genotypes for about 60% of the roughly 670 donors were used in a later genetic analysis, which treated that subset as a discovery cohort. Across about 370 genotyped donors of the cohort, an average of roughly 250,000 unique TCR beta nucleotide sequences per donor were sequenced, and 15% to 20% of those sequences were non-productive. Among the 398 genotyped donors, 81% belonged to the genetic ancestry cluster associated with self-reported Caucasian donors. High-throughput TCR immunosequencing, statistical association of individual TCRs with disease status, and machine learning were combined to predict cytomegalovirus infection status. Along with the roughly 700-subject first cohort, a separate validation cohort of over a hundred different subjects was used. All discovery cohort repertoires had been generated using a single sequencing platform. Typing coverage differed by locus: A, B, C, DRB1 and DQB1 were typed in about 620-640 donors, DQA1 in 500 to 550, DPA1 in over 600, and DPB1 in 472. Rather than drawing on any new phenotypic data, the later analysis identified candidate immune exposures from TCR beta sequences and the way those sequences occurred across donors. Using immunosequencing, the study profiled T cell repertoires from 500 to 800 subjects and related those repertoires to cytomegalovirus serostatus. Donor age, sex, ethnicity and CMV serostatus were compiled alongside the repertoire data. An early release covering about 600 HLA-typed donors comprised approximately 290 gigabases of sequencing data and roughly 85 million unique TCR sequences. Study-wide conclusions, independent of this receptor: The authors suggested that the approach could potentially be extended to other disease states and immunological phenotypes. In the study, 150 to 200 TCR beta chains were listed as associated with cytomegalovirus. In an earlier analysis of several hundred of the donors, most TCR beta V segments were observed in productive rearrangements about 87% or about 30% of the time, broadly matching IMGT annotations. The 87-base-pair reads could not distinguish some IMGT-functional V segments, including TRBV6-2 and TRBV6-3, so those segments were excluded. Because HLA typing was missing for some donors at each locus, association tests included only the typed subset. According to a later analysis, TCR association rates differed among HLA loci, with DRB1 alleles showing the most associated TCRs and HLA-C alleles showing the fewest. In a later analysis, HLA-associated TCR beta chains showed more clonal expansion and lower generation probabilities than non-associated chains that were equally common. In vitro tests confirmed that three of the cytomegalovirus-associated TCR beta chains recognize cytomegalovirus antigens. A later genetic analysis reported fewer N-insertions in productive TCRs among donors in an Asian-associated ancestry cluster than the roughly 620-donor mean. A cluster of highly shared sequence variants was judged likely to be a technical artifact of the sequencing pipeline. In a later analysis, 15,000 to 20,000 TCR beta sequences were associated with specific HLA alleles at a false discovery rate of 0.05. A further reported finding was that TCR beta sequences accurately predicted the HLA-A and HLA-B alleles for most subjects in the first cohort. Correlated functional status among segregating V segments might be attributable to linkage disequilibrium, but an unknown experimental factor could not be ruled out. Sequencing depth was assumed to be roughly uniform across donors in the presence/absence analyses, though that assumption may not hold. Immune exposure information for the cohort was limited to CMV serostatus. A later analysis reported that several top co-occurrence clusters appeared linked to parvovirus B19, influenza, CMV and Epstein-Barr virus. A later genetic analysis associated a missense DCLRE1C variant with V-gene and J-gene trimming of TCR beta chains, and an independent cohort replicated the association. The cohort was sequenced for TCR beta chains only, and without alpha or paired-chain data the features that could be detected were limited. Across donors, most TCR sequences were observed very rarely, whereas some public TCRs were present in many individuals. Because counts were too low, about 18 rarely observed V segments, including chromosome 9 orphons, were excluded from the earlier analysis of fewer than 650 of the donors. When HLA alleles, especially DR and DQ, strongly co-occurred, TCR associations were difficult to assign to individual alleles. The classifier was reported to diagnose cytomegalovirus status with high specificity and sensitivity in both the original and validation cohorts. According to a later analysis, most CMV-associated TCR beta chains appeared to be HLA-restricted, and the HLA associations seemed to be driven largely by CMV exposure.

Receptor amplification or capture employed the immunoSEQ multiplex PCR assay. For the multiplex PCR, a mixture combining 60 forward primers for TCR Vbeta segments and 13 reverse primers for TCR Jbeta segments was used. Amplification of the CDR3 region of rearranged TCR beta genes was performed with a multiplex PCR assay on genomic DNA. The Illumina HiSeq System was used to sequence the amplified TCR beta libraries as 87-base-pair reads. On the study's bioinformatics: Across the 600 to 700 repertoires, a later analysis counted approximately 75 million unique TCR beta chains, some 11 million of which were shared by at least two donors. Raw reads were error-corrected and collapsed into unique sequences with a nearest-neighbor algorithm that merged closely related sequences to remove PCR and sequencing errors. CDR3 sequences were aligned to IMGT reference sequences to assign V, D and J gene segments. For a sequence to be retained, a match of at least six nucleotides to both a V gene segment and a J gene segment was required. A rearrangement counted as productive if the CDR3 had no stop codons and remained in frame with V and J, and every other rearrangement counted as non-productive. CDR3 was defined according to IMGT convention as the region running from the second conserved V-encoded cysteine to the conserved J-encoded phenylalanine. The earlier analysis of approximately 590 of the donors excluded any sequence lacking an unambiguous match to a single V gene segment. In an earlier analysis of 587 of the donors, V segments were called functional above 56.7% productive rearrangements and were called segregating when the between-donor standard deviation exceeded 5%. A statistical classification framework was developed to diagnose cytomegalovirus status using the catalog of TCR beta chain sequences. In a later analysis, V and J genes were assigned by comparing TCR nucleotide sequences against IMGT/GENE-DB human TR gene sequences. A later analysis assigned CDR3 sequences and most-parsimonious VDJ recombination scenarios with the TCRdist pipeline. In a later analysis, each TCR beta chain was defined by its CDR3 amino acid sequence together with its V-gene family, and reads lacking a unique V-gene family were excluded. A later analysis removed 550 to 700 highly shared, low-generation-probability nucleotide sequences to deal with suspected cross-contamination and a sequencing artifact. For each public chain, a later analysis derived a clonal expansion index from normalized ranks of inferred template counts within each repertoire. Generation probabilities in a later analysis came from a VDJ recombination model fitted to out-of-frame rearrangements, and those results were checked against IGoR. In a later analysis, hypergeometric tests were used to score TCR-TCR, TCR-HLA and TCR-CMV co-occurrence, with a repertoire-size bias correction applied to TCR pairs. A later analysis estimated false discovery rates by permuting HLA or CMV assignments 20 times. A later analysis grouped co-occurring TCRs with DBSCAN, adding TCRdist sequence similarity when clustering within HLA-allele-positive subsets. Co-occurrence clustering excluded repertoires with fewer than 30,000 or more than 120,000 public chains, plus five with anomalous nucleotide sharing. Imported from immuneACCESS, the table was reduced by TCRdb to in-frame sequences with V and J called. These copies leave out some clones; in studies compared against another copy, an unresolved V gene accounts for under half, and the cause of the remainder is not known. That table is the source of V, J and clone size, and D and trimming were worked out from the DNA. This sample's clone table shows roughly 150,000 clones. 1.5% to 2% of the sample is taken by the ten largest.

For this clone: Its binding antigen is unknown.

The cohort consisted of some 670 healthy bone marrow donors. At the time of sampling, every cohort member was nominally healthy, though immune exposures that went unrecorded were likely present. The donor tested CMV seronegative, placing the donor among the 350 to 400 seronegative members of the cohort. Each donor provided a peripheral blood sample, and peripheral blood mononuclear cells were used for TCR beta sequencing. The Qiagen DNeasy Blood Extraction Kit was used to extract genomic DNA from the blood cell samples. The germline V gene provides CDR1 MNHEY and CDR2 SVGAGI. The CDR3 runs 12 residues from the cysteine to the phenylalanine. Here the CDR3 DNA is all that survives: 36 bases in frame from base 1. V loses 5 bases, J loses 8 bases, and the germline ends lie 10 bases apart.

Recombination joined TRBV6-5 with TRBJ2-1; 6 matching bases give a weak D call of TRBD1. Sequencing was performed on PBMCs. This sequence originates from a woman aged 50 to 60 in good health and CMV-seronegative. The CDR3 region: CASSMAGDEQFF. The DNA reads as follows: TGTGCCAGCAGTATGGCAGGGGATGAGCAGTTCTTC.